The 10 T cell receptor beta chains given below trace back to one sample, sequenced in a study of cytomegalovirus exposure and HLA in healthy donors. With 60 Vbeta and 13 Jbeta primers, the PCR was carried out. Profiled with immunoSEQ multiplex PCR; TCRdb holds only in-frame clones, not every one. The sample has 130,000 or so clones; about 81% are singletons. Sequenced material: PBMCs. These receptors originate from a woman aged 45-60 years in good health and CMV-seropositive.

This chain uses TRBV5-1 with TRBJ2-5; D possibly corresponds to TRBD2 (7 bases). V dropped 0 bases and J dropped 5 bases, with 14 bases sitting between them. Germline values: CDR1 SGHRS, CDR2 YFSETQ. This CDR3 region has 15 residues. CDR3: CASSLERGAIETQYF. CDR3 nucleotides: TGCGCCAGCAGCTTGGAACGGGGGGCTATCGAGACCCAGTACTTC.

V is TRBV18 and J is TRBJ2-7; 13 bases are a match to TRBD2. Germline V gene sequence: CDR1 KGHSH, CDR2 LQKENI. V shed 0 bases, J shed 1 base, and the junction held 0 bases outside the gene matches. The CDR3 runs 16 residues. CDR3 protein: CASSPPGLAGSYEQYF. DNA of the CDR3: TGTGCCAGCTCACCACCGGGACTAGCGGGGTCCTACGAGCAGTACTTC.

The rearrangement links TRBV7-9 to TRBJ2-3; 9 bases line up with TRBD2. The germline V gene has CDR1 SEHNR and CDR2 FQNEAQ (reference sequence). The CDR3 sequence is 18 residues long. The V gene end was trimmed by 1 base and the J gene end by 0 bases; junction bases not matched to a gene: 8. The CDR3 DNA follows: TGTGCCAGCAGCTTAGATGTGGGGCTAGCGGGGAGCACAGATACGCAGTATTTT. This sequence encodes CASSLDVGLAGSTDTQYF.

The CDR3 loop reads CASSGPGTVQETQYF. The CDR3 DNA follows: TGTGCCAGCAGTGGTCCCGGGACTGTCCAAGAGACCCAGTACTTC. The chain uses TRBV6-5 and TRBJ2-5; tentatively, D is TRBD2 (6 bases). Germline-derived CDR1 and CDR2 are MNHEY and SVGAGI. The CDR3 is made up of 15 amino acids. Trimming took 5 bases from V and 1 from J, leaving 14 bases between them.

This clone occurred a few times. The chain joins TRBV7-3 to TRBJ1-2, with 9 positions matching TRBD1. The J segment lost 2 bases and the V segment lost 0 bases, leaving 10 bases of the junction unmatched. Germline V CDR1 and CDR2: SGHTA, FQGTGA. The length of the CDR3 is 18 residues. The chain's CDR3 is CASSLTKMGGTGNYGYTF. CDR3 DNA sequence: TGTGCCAGCAGCTTAACGAAAATGGGGGGGACAGGGAACTATGGCTACACCTTC.

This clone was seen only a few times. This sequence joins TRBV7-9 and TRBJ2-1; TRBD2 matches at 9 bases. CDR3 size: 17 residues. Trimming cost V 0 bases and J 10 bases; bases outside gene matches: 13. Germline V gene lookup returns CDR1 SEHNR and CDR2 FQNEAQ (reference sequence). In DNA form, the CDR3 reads TGTGCCAGCAGCTTAGCGGTAGGAGCGGGGGGACCGGGAGAGCAGTTCTTC. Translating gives CASSLAVGAGGPGEQFF.

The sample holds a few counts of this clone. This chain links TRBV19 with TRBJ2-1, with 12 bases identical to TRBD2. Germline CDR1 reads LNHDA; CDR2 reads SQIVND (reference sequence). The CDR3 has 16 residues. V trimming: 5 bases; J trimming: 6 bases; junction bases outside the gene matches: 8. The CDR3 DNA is TGTGCCAGTAGTCCATCTCTAGCGGGAGGGGGCAATGAGCAGTTCTTC. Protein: CASSPSLAGGGNEQFF.

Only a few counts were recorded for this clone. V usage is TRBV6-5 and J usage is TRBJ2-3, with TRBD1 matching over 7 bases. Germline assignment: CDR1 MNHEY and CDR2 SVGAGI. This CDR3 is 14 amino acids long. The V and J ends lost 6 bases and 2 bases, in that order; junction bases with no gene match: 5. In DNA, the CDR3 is TGTGCCAGCAGCCGGGACAGATTCACAGATACGCAGTATTTT. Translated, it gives CASSRDRFTDTQYF.

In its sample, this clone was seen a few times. The CDR3 DNA sequence: TGTGCCAGCCAGGGGAGCACAGATACGCAGTATTTT. Translated: CASQGSTDTQYF. The chain is built from TRBV6-5 and TRBJ2-3; the D gene is possibly TRBD1 (6 bases). The length of the CDR3 is 12 residues. Germline CDR1 is MNHEY and CDR2 is SVGAGI. Trimming stripped 8 bases from V and 0 bases from J, with 6 bases between.

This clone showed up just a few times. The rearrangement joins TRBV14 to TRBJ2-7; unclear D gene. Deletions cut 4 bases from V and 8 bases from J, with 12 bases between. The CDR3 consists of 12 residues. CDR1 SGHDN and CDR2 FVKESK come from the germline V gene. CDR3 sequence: CASSPSRAQQYF. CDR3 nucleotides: TGTGCCAGCAGCCCATCGAGAGCCCAGCAGTACTTC.